This T cell receptor beta chain was sequenced in a study of blood T cell repertoires in COVID-19 (TCRdb year 2020). Regarding the research as a whole: Samples covering the acute and convalescent phases of COVID-19 were provided by collaborators in the United States, Italy and Spain. Samples were obtained from the ongoing ImmuneRACE study (first 160 participants) and from about 1,300 subjects provided by 6 global collaborators. Subjects who had been exposed to COVID-19, were actively infected with it, or had recovered from it provided the deeply sampled blood TCRbeta repertoires that made up the dataset. Where available, HLA class I and class II types were taken from metadata supplied by the sample provider and were not determined by assay-based typing. A freely available public database, intended as a resource for researchers studying the immune response to SARS-CoV-2, is where the repertoires were released. The prospective study material was composed of cDNA or gDNA derived from T cells, B-cell-depleted T cells, or PBMCs. Sample metadata almost always included a de-identified subject ID, COVID-19 status, age in years and sex. What the study reported, not specific to this receptor: The amount of clinical and demographic metadata varied by source and participant and was provided uncurated.

A word on this clone: The antigen this receptor binds is unknown. Base qualities are not provided; no much larger clone lies one nucleotide away.

The collaborating institutions used their own protocols to collect whole blood in K2EDTA tubes. For TCRbeta analysis, collaborators shipped samples in one of three forms: frozen whole blood, isolated PBMCs, or DNA extracted from either of those sample types. TCRbeta CDR3 regions were amplified from genomic DNA by means of the immunoSEQ Assay, a bias-controlled multiplex PCR. The published analysis was carried out like this. The number of nucleated cells in each sample was estimated from the amplification of reference gene primers within the assay. To quantify the absolute abundance of each unique TCRbeta CDR3 rearrangement, sequence reads were collapsed and filtered. For each sample, productive Simpson clonality was calculated as the square root of Simpson's diversity index across productive rearrangements. The clones in this table, taken by TCRdb from immuneACCESS, are in-frame only. Not every clone is retained; where verified, under half of the shortfall comes from an unresolved V gene, and the cause of the rest is unknown. The V and J calls and clone size are taken from that table; D and trimming were inferred from the DNA. The sample contains 200,000 to 300,000 clones, around 88% of them found a single time. Approximately 2% of the sample belongs to the ten largest clones.

This TCR came from a man between 25 and 39 years old with active or convalescent COVID-19. Material for sequencing was peripheral blood.

The CDR3 amino acid sequence is: CASSPNTGMVYGYTF. The DNA sequence is as follows: TGCGCCAGCAGCCCCAACACAGGGATGGTCTATGGCTACACCTTC. The sequence is built from TRBV4-3 and TRBJ1-2; the best D guess is TRBD1, with 6 bases matching. The CDR3 holds 15 amino acids from the cysteine to the phenylalanine. The kept DNA is CDR3 alone, 45 bases in frame from the first base. V is reduced by 4 bases and J by 4 bases, leaving a spacing of 16 bases between them. CDR1 and CDR2, per the germline V gene, are LGHNA and YSLEER.